Listed here are 22 T cell receptor beta chains from one sample, sequenced in a study of CD8+ T cells in alopecia areata. Described treatment: oral pan-JAK inhibitor, 5-10 mg twice daily. RNA was extracted and reverse transcribed into cDNA as the sequencing template. Libraries were prepared by immunoSEQ multiplex PCR; TCRdb keeps only in-frame clonotypes and omits some of them. The top ten clones hold 1.3% of a sample with approximately 180,000 clones, around 64% of them seen once. The starting material was CD4+ T cells sorted from blood, obtained at week 49, from a patient treated with tofacitinib. The receptors originated from a human donor with alopecia areata.

This clone came up a few times. The chain joins TRBV2 to TRBJ2-6; D gene uncertain. From germline, CDR1 is SNHLY and CDR2 FYNNEI. The CDR3 spans 10 residues. Trimming took off 3 bases at V and 11 bases at J, with 2 bases between the two ends. CDR3 amino acids: CASSDDVLTF. The CDR3 nucleotides read TGTGCCAGCAGTGACGACGTCCTGACTTTC.

This rearrangement joins TRBV30 to TRBJ2-7; D is possibly TRBD1 (6 bases). The CDR3 runs to 13 residues. Germline assignment: CDR1 GTSNPN and CDR2 SVGIG (reference sequence). V lost 7 bases to trimming and J lost 1 base, with 14 bases between them. CDR3 loop: CAYTRGISYEQYF. The DNA of the CDR3 is TGTGCCTATACCAGGGGCATTTCCTACGAGCAGTACTTC.

This chain joins TRBV29-1 and TRBJ2-7; 13 nucleotides align to TRBD2. The CDR3 runs 14 residues. Germline V gene data show CDR1 as SQVTM and CDR2 as ANQGSEA. The J segment lost 2 bases and the V segment lost 7 bases, leaving 5 bases of the junction unmatched. CDR3 in DNA: TGCAGCGGTAAGACTAGCGGGGGGACCTACGAGCAGTACTTC. Translated: CSGKTSGGTYEQYF.

There are many counts of this clone. This chain joins TRBV10-3 and TRBJ2-5; D is ambiguous. The CDR3 has 13 residues. Trimming removed 5 bases from V and 2 bases from J, with 9 bases in between. Per the germline V gene, CDR1 is ENHRY and CDR2 is SYGVKD. CDR3 protein: CAISLTLQETQYF. CDR3 in DNA: TGTGCCATCAGTCTGACACTGCAAGAGACCCAGTACTTC.

The chain combines TRBV11-1 with TRBJ2-7; tentative D call: TRBD2 (6 bases). This CDR3 has 12 residues. Trimming cost V 3 bases and J 6 bases, with 9 bases left between them. CDR1 SGHAT and CDR2 FQDESV come from the germline V gene (reference sequence). This CDR3 reads CASSLGEAEQYF. The CDR3, as DNA: TGTGCCAGCAGCTTGGGGGAGGCCGAGCAGTACTTC.

This clone was recorded a few times. The chain carries TRBV29-1 and TRBJ2-1; D not certain. CDR3 size: 13 residues. The V end was cut by 0 bases, the J end by 4 bases, with 7 bases between. From germline, CDR1 is SQVTM and CDR2 ANQGSEA. CDR3 nucleotide sequence: TGCAGCGTTGAAGATCGAGGATACAATGAGCAGTTCTTC. Its translation is CSVEDRGYNEQFF.

CDR3: CQRGGYTF. In DNA form, the CDR3 reads TGCCAGAGGGGTGGCTACACCTTC. The V call is TRBV20-1, the J call TRBJ1-2; a weak D match, TRBD1 (5 bases). CDR3 length: 8 residues. Germline CDR1 DFQATT, CDR2 SNEGSKA (reference sequence).

The chain joins TRBV7-6 to TRBJ2-5, with 7 nucleotides matching TRBD2. V was clipped by 4 bases and J by 4 bases; unmatched bases: 3. This CDR3 comprises 13 residues. Germline CDR1 and CDR2: SGHVS and FNYEAQ. Here the CDR3 reads CASSSGLGETQYF. The CDR3 bases are TGTGCCAGCAGCTCAGGACTAGGAGAGACCCAGTACTTC.

The gene calls are TRBV7-2 and TRBJ2-3, with TRBD2 matching 10 bases. Losses at the gene ends were 1 base for V and 5 bases for J; bases not matched to a gene: 6. Germline values: CDR1 SGHTA, CDR2 FQGNSA. The CDR3 runs to 16 residues. The CDR3 spells CASSLGGSGGGDTQYF. In DNA form, the CDR3 reads TGTGCCAGCAGCTTAGGCGGCAGCGGGGGGGGAGATACGCAGTATTTT. The full variable domain, completed using reference TRBV7-2 and TRBJ2-3, is GAGVSQSPSNKVTEKGKDVELRCDPISGHTALYWYRQSLGQGLEFLIYFQGNSAPDKSGLPSDRFSAERTGGSVSTLTIQRTQQEDSAVYLCASSLGGSGGGDTQYFGPGTRLTVL.

The chain uses TRBV30 and TRBJ1-2, with D tentatively TRBD1 (5 bases). The germline CDR1 and CDR2 sequences are GTSNPN and SVGIG (reference sequence). Trimming took off 2 bases at V and 2 bases at J, with 12 bases between the two ends. The CDR3 is 14 residues long. The CDR3 reads CAWSRGQGNYGYTF. The CDR3 region has the DNA TGTGCCTGGAGTCGAGGGCAGGGCAACTATGGCTACACCTTC.

This clone has a handful of counts. The genes are TRBV29-1 and TRBJ1-1; TRBD1 is a possible D gene (5 bases). The CDR3 is 14 amino acids. CDR1 SQVTM and CDR2 ANQGSEA come from the germline V gene. Trimming stripped 4 bases from V and 2 bases from J, with 14 bases between. CDR3 region: CSVAGPGTNTEAFF. Written as DNA, the CDR3 is TGCAGCGTTGCCGGGCCCGGGACCAACACTGAAGCTTTCTTT.

Concerning this clone: The same CDR3 is also encoded by other DNA sequences in this sample. The rearrangement links TRBV7-3 to TRBJ1-2; 8 bases map to TRBD1. V was clipped by 5 bases and J by 5 bases; unmatched bases: 4. CDR1 SGHTA and CDR2 FQGTGA come from the germline V gene. The length of the CDR3 is 13 residues. CDR3 amino acids: CASSPGQGYGYTF. The CDR3 nucleotides are TGTGCCAGCAGCCCCGGACAGGGTTATGGCTACACCTTC.

For the CDR3, the DNA is TGTGCCTGGAGTGGGGTCACTGAAGCTTTCTTT. Amino acids: CAWSGVTEAFF. The J gene is TRBJ1-1, the V gene TRBV30; D not resolved. CDR1 is GTSNPN, CDR2 SVGIG, per germline (reference sequence). The CDR3 totals 11 residues. Trimming shortened V by 1 base and J by 4 bases, and 4 bases separated the two germline ends.

The V gene is TRBV4-3, the J gene TRBJ2-7; 7 positions agree with TRBD2. Trimming took 1 base from V and 3 from J; bases not matched to a gene: 9. The germline CDR1 and CDR2 sequences are LGHNA and YSLEER. The CDR3 totals 16 residues. The CDR3 DNA is TGCGCCAGCAGCCAAGTGAGTGGGACTACCCTCTACGAGCAGTACTTC. It yields the protein CASSQVSGTTLYEQYF.

This rearrangement joins TRBV27 to TRBJ2-7, with D perhaps TRBD2 (6 bases). The CDR3 contains 14 residues. Germline assignment: CDR1 MNHEY and CDR2 SMNVEV (reference sequence). V was trimmed by 5 bases and J by 6 bases, leaving 17 bases between them. As DNA, the CDR3 is TGTGCCAGCAGTCCCCAGACTAGGGGTGGCGAGCAGTACTTC. This codes for CASSPQTRGGEQYF.

The V gene is TRBV30, the J gene TRBJ1-1, with D hard to call. Germline assignment: CDR1 GTSNPN and CDR2 SVGIG (reference sequence). Trimming pared 1 base from V and 4 bases from J, leaving 4 bases between. This CDR3 has 11 residues. Here the CDR3 reads CAWSELTEAFF. CDR3 DNA sequence: TGTGCCTGGAGTGAACTCACTGAAGCTTTCTTT. The full variable domain, completed using reference TRBV30 and TRBJ1-1, is SQTIHQWPATLVQPVGSPLSLECTVEGTSNPNLYWYRQAAGRGLQLLFYSVGIGQISSEVPQNLSASRPQDRQFILSSKKLLLSDSGFYLCAWSELTEAFFGQGTRLTVV.

The chain joins TRBV7-2 to TRBJ1-2; D is possibly TRBD1 (5 bases). Between the trimmed V and J ends, which lost 5 bases and 2 bases, there was a span of 15 bases. CDR1 is SGHTA and CDR2 is FQGNSA in the germline V gene. The CDR3 contains 15 residues. CDR3: CASSTGVEINYGYTF. The CDR3 DNA sequence: TGTGCCAGCAGCACAGGCGTAGAGATAAACTATGGCTACACCTTC.

V and J are TRBV4-1 and TRBJ1-1; possible D gene TRBD1, 5 bases. CDR3 length: 16 residues. Between the trimmed V and J ends, which lost 1 base and 0 bases, there was a span of 12 bases. Per germline, CDR1 MGHRA and CDR2 YSYEKL. In nucleotides, the CDR3 is TGCGCCAGCAGCCAAGTTCAAGGGGTCCTGAACACTGAAGCTTTCTTT. As protein: CASSQVQGVLNTEAFF.

This chain connects TRBV5-4 to TRBJ2-3, with 7 bases aligning to TRBD2. In germline, CDR1 is SGHNT, CDR2 YYREEE (reference sequence). Losses at the gene ends were 7 bases for V and 5 bases for J; bases not matched to a gene: 7. CDR3 size: 13 residues. The CDR3 nucleotides are TGTGCCAGCGGGAGGTGGGAGGGAGATACGCAGTATTTT. Amino acids: CASGRWEGDTQYF.

This chain connects TRBV11-3 to TRBJ2-1; D is unclear. The germline gives CDR1 SGHNT, CDR2 YENEEA. The CDR3 is 17 amino acids. V was shortened by 5 bases and J by 0 bases, with 17 bases between the two germline ends. CDR3 sequence reads: CASSPEIGSSSYNEQFF. CDR3 DNA sequence: TGTGCCAGCAGCCCGGAGATAGGCTCTAGCTCCTACAATGAGCAGTTCTTC. Variable domain in full (rest from reference TRBV11-3 and TRBJ2-1): EAGVVQSPRYKIIEKKQPVAFWCNPISGHNTLYWYLQNLGQGPELLIRYENEEAVDDSQLPKDRFSAERLKGVDSTLKIQPAELGDSAVYLCASSPEIGSSSYNEQFFGPGTRLTVL.

This clone was found a few times. The genes are TRBV7-2 and TRBJ2-7; D gene unclear. This CDR3 contains 17 residues. Germline loops: CDR1 SGHTA, CDR2 FQGNSA. V shed 1 base and J shed 4 bases, with 20 bases lying between them. In DNA form, the CDR3 reads TGTGCCAGCAGCTTAGGCCGGTCTGTATCCCATGGGTACGAGCAGTACTTC. As protein: CASSLGRSVSHGYEQYF.

This clone occurred a few times. The chain couples TRBV7-8 to TRBJ1-4; D gene uncertain. Germline V gene data show CDR1 as SGHVS and CDR2 as FQNEAQ. There are 13 residues in the CDR3. V was shortened by 3 bases and J by 5 bases, with 7 bases between the two germline ends. DNA of the CDR3: TGTGCCAGCAGCTTTACGGAGAATGAAAAACTGTTTTTT. Protein sequence: CASSFTENEKLFF.